A selection of T cell receptor beta chains follows, all from one sample in a study of OX40 agonist ivuxolimab in advanced cancers. Method: immunoSEQ multiplex PCR; TCRdb's copy keeps in-frame clones and lacks some. The sample lists around 39,000 clones; about four fifths were seen once. Sequenced here: CD4+ or CD8+ T cells sorted from blood, sampled in a trial of the OX40 agonist ivuxolimab. The receptors stem from an adult with an advanced solid tumor such as melanoma, head and neck, liver or kidney cancer. CDR3s leave out the opening cysteine and the closing phenylalanine or tryptophan.

v_call cdr3_aa
TRBV19 ASNTGTAFEKLF
TRBV11-2 ASSYRTSGLSTDTQY
TRBV5-4 ASSLRRRGSGYT
TRBV7-9 ASSLAQVNYGYT
TRBV19 ASSSQINQPQH
TRBV6-5 ASRPQTPNEKLF
TRBV28 ASSSPRAHYGYT
TRBV5-6 ASRTEQMRQPQH
TRBV29-1 SVYGGAGTDTQY
TRBV9 ASSEGRMGELF
TRBV5-6 ASRQMGGTGELF
TRBV4-2 ASSQEGEELF